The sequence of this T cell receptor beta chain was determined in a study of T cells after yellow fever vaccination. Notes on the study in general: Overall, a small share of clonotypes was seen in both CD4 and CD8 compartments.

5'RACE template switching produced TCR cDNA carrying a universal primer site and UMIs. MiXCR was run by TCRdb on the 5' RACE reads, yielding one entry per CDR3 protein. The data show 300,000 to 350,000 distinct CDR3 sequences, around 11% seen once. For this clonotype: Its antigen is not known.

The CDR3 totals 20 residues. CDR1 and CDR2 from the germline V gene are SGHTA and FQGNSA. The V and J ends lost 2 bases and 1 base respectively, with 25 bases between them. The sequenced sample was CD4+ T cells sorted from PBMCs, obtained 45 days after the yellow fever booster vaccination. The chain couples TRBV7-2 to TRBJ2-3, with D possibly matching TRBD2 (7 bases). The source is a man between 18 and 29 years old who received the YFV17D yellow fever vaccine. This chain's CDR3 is CASSLRWTAGSASGTDTQYF. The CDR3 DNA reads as TGTGCCAGCAGCTTAAGGTGGACAGCGGGGAGTGCCTCAGGCACAGATACGCAGTATTTT.